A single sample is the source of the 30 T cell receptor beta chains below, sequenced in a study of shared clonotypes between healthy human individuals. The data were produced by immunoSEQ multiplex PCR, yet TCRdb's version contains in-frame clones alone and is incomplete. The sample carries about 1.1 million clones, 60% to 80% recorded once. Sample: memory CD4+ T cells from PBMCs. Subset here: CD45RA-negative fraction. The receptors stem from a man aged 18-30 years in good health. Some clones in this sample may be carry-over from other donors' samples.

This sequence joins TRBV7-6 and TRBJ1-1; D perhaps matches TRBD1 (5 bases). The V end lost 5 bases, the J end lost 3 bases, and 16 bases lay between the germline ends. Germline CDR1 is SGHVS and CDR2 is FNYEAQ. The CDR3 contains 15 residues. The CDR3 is CASSLNQGLDTEAFF. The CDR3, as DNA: TGTGCCAGCAGCCTAAACCAGGGCCTTGACACTGAAGCTTTCTTT.

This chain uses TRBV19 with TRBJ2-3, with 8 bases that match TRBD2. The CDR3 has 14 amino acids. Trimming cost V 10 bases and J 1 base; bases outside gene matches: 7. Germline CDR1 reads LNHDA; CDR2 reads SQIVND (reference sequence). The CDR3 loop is CAMSGGRGTDTQYF. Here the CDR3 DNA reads TGTGCCATGAGCGGGGGCCGTGGCACAGATACGCAGTATTTT.

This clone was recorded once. The CDR3 sequence: CASSAQGTNTGELFF. CDR3 in DNA: TGTGCCAGCAGTGCACAGGGAACGAACACCGGGGAGCTGTTTTTT. V usage is TRBV2 and J usage is TRBJ2-2, with a possible D match to TRBD1 (6 bases). CDR1 is SNHLY and CDR2 is FYNNEI in the germline V gene. Trimming removed 4 bases from V and 0 bases from J, with 9 bases in between. The CDR3 consists of 15 residues.

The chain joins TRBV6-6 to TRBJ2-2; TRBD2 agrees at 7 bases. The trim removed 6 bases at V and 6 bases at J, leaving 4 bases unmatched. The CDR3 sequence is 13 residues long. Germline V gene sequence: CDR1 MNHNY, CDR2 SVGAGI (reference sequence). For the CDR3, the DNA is TGTGCCAGCAGGCCCGGGAGGCCCGGGGAGCTGTTTTTT. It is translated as CASRPGRPGELFF.

For the CDR3, the DNA is TGTGCCAGCAGCCAATTGTCAAGGACTTTTTTTAATCGTCGTGAGCAGTTCTTC. This encodes CASSQLSRTFFNRREQFF. The genes are TRBV7-3 and TRBJ2-1; D may be TRBD2 (5 bases). There are 18 residues in the CDR3. The V end lost 5 bases, the J end lost 9 bases, and 29 bases lay between the germline ends. CDR1 is SGHTA, CDR2 FQGTGA, per germline.

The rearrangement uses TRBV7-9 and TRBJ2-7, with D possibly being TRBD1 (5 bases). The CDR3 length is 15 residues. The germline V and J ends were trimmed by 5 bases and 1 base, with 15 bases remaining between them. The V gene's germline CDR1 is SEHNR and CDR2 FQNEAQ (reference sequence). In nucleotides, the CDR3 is TGTGCCAGCAGCGCCAGACAGTTTCAATCCTACGAGCAGTACTTC. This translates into CASSARQFQSYEQYF.

CDR3 coding DNA: TGTGCTGTTGCAGGGGGGTTTGGAAACACCATATATTTT. It specifies CAVAGGFGNTIYF. The V call is TRBV30, the J call TRBJ1-3; 7 bases align to TRBD1. This CDR3 is 13 amino acids long. The V gene's germline CDR1 is GTSNPN and CDR2 SVGIG (reference sequence).

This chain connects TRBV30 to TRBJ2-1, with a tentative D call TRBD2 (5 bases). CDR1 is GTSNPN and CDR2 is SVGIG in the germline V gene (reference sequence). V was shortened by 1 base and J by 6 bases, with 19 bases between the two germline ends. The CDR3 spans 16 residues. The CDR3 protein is CAWSAGTSIRTNEQFF. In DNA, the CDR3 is TGTGCCTGGAGTGCCGGAACTAGTATTAGGACCAATGAGCAGTTCTTC.

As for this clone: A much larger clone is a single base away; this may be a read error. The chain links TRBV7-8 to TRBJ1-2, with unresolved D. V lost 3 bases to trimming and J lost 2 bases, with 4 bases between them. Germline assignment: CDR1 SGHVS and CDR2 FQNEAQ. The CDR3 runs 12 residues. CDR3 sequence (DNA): TGTGCCAGCAGCTTGGGGAACTATGGCTACACCTTC. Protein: CASSLGNYGYTF.

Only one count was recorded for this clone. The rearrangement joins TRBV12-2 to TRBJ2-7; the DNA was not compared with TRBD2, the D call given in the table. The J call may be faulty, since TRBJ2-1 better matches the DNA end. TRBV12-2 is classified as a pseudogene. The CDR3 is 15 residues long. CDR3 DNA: TGTGCAAGTCTCGCTAGCCCCCAAACTTACAATGAGCAGTTCTTC. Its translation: CASLASPQTYNEQFF.

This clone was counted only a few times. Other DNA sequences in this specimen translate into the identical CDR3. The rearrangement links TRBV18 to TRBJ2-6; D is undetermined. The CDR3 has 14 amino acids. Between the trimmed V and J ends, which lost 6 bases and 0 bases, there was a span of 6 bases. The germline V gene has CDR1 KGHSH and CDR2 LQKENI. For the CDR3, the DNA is TGTGCCAGCTCTCCCATCTCTGGGGCCAACGTCCTGACTTTC. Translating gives CASSPISGANVLTF.

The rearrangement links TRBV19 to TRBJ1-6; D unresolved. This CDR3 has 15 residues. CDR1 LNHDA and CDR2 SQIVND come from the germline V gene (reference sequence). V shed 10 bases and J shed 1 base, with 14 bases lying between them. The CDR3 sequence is CATRPSRSYNSPLHF. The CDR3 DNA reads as TGTGCCACACGGCCGAGTCGTTCCTATAATTCACCCCTCCACTTT. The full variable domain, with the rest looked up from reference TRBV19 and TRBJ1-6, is DGGITQSPKYLFRKEGQNVTLSCEQNLNHDAMYWYRQDPGQGLRLIYYSQIVNDFQKGDIAEGYSVSREKKESFPLTVTSAQKNPTAFYLCATRPSRSYNSPLHFGNGTRLTVT.

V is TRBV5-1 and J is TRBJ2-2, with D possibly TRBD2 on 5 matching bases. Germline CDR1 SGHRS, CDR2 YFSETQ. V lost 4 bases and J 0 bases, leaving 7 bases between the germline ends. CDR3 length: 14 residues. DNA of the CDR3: TGCGCCAGCAGCGGAGGACCGAACACCGGGGAGCTGTTTTTT. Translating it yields CASSGGPNTGELFF.

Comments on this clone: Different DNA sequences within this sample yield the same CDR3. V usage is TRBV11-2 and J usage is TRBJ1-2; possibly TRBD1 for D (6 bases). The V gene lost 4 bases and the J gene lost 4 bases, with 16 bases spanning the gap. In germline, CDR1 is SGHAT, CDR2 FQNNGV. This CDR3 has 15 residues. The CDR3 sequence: CASSYHGRGGYGYTF. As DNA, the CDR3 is TGTGCCAGCAGCTATCACGGCAGGGGTGGCTATGGCTACACCTTC.

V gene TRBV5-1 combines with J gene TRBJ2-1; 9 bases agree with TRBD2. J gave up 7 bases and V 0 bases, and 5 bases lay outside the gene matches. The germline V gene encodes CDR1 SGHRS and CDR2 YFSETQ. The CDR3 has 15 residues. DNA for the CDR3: TGCGCCAGCAGCTTGGCCGGGACTAGCCTAAATGAGCAGTTCTTC. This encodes CASSLAGTSLNEQFF.

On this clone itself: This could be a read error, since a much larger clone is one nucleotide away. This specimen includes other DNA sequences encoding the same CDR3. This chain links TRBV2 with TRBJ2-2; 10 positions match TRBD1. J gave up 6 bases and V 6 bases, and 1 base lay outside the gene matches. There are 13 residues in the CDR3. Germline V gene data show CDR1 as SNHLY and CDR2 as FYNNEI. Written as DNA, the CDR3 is TGTGCCAGCAGAGGACAGGGGGCCGGGGAGCTGTTTTTT. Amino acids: CASRGQGAGELFF.

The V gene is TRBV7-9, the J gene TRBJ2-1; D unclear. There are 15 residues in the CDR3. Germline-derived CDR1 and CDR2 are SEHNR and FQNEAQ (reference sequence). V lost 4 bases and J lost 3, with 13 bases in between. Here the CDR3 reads CASSSQRLGYNEQFF. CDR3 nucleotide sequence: TGTGCCAGCAGCTCCCAGAGACTGGGCTACAATGAGCAGTTCTTC.

CDR3 sequence reads: CASSLSSSASSYEQYF. The DNA for the CDR3 is TGTGCCAGCAGCTTAAGTTCTAGCGCTAGCTCCTACGAGCAGTACTTC. V is TRBV7-2 and J is TRBJ2-7; TRBD2 is a possible D gene (6 bases). V was shortened by 2 bases and J by 0 bases, with 14 bases between the two germline ends. Germline V CDR1 and CDR2: SGHTA, FQGNSA. The CDR3 has 16 amino acids. Based on the CDR3 plus reference TRBV7-2 and TRBJ2-7, the full variable domain is GAGVSQSPSNKVTEKGKDVELRCDPISGHTALYWYRQSLGQGLEFLIYFQGNSAPDKSGLPSDRFSAERTGGSVSTLTIQRTQQEDSAVYLCASSLSSSASSYEQYFGPGTRLTVT.

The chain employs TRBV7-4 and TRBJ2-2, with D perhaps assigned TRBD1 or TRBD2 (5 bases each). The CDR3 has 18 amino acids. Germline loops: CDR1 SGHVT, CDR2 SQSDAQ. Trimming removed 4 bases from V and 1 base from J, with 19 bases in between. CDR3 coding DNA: TGTGCCAGCAGCTCCCCGAGTCTGGGGGTGTTGAACACCGGGGAGCTGTTTTTT. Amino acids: CASSSPSLGVLNTGELFF. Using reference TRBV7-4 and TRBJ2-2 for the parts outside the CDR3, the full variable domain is GAGVSQSPRYKVAKRGRDVALRCDSISGHVTLYWYRQTLGQGSEVLTYSQSDAQRDKSGRPSGRFSAERPERSVSTLKIQRTEQGDSAVYLCASSSPSLGVLNTGELFFGEGSRLTVL.

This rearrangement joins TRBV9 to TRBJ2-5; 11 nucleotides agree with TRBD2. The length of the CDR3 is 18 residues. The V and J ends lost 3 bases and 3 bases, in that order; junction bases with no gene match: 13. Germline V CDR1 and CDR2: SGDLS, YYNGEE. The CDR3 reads CASSAHSSGTSGKETQYF. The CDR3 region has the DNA TGTGCCAGCAGCGCCCATTCCAGCGGGACTAGCGGTAAAGAGACCCAGTACTTC.

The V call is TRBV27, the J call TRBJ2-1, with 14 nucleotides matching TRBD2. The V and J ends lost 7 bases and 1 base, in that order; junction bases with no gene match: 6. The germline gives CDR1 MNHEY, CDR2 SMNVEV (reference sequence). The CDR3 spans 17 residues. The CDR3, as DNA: TGTGCCAGCACCCGACTAGCGGGAGGGACGTCCTACAATGAGCAGTTCTTC. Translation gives CASTRLAGGTSYNEQFF.

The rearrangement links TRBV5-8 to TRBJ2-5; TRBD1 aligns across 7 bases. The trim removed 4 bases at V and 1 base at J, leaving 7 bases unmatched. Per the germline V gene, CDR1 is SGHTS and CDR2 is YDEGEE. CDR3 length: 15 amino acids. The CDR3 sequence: CASSPGRQGQETQYF. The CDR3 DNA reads TGTGCCAGCAGCCCGGGGAGACAGGGCCAAGAGACCCAGTACTTC.

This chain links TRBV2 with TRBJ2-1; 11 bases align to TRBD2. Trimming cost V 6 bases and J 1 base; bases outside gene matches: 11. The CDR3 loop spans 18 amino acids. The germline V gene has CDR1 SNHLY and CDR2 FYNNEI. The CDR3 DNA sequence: TGTGCCAGCAGCTTACTAGCGGGGGCATTGGCGTCCTACAATGAGCAGTTCTTC. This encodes CASSLLAGALASYNEQFF.

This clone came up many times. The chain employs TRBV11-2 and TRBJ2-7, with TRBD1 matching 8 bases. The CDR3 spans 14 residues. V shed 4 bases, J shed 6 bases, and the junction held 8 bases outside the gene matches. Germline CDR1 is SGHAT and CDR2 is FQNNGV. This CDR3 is CASSSTGQAIEQYF. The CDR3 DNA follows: TGTGCCAGCAGCTCAACGGGACAGGCGATCGAGCAGTACTTC.

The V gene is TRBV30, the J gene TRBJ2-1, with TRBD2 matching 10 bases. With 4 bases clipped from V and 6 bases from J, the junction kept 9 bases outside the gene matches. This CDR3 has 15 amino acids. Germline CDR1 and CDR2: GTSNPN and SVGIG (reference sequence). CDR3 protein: CAWTAGTSDFNEQFF. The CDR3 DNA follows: TGTGCCTGGACCGCCGGGACTAGCGACTTCAATGAGCAGTTCTTC.

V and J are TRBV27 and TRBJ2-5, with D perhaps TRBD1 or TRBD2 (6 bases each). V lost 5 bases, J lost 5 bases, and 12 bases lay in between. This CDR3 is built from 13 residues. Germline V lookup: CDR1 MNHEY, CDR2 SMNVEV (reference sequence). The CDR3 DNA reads TGTGCCAGCAGTCAGGGGAGCGGGGAGACCCAGTACTTC. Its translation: CASSQGSGETQYF.

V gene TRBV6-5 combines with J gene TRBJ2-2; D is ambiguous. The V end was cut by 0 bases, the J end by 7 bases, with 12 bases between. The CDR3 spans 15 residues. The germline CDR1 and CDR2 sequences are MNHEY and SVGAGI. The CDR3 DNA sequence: TGTGCCAGCAGTTACTCGGAACGGTTTGACGGGGAGCTGTTTTTT. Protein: CASSYSERFDGELFF.

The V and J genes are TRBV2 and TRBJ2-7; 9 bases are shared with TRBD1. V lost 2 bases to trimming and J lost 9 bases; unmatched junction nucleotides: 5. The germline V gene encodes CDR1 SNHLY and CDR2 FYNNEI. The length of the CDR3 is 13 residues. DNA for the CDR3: TGTGCCAGCAGTGAACCCACAGGGGGCGTGCAGTACTTC. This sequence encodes CASSEPTGGVQYF.

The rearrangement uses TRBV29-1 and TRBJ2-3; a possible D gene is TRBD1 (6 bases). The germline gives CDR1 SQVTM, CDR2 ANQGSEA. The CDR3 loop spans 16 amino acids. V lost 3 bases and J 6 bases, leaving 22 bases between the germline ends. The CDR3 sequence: CSVDTGNRAARDTQYF. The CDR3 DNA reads TGCAGCGTTGATACTGGGAACAGGGCCGCAAGGGATACGCAGTATTTT.

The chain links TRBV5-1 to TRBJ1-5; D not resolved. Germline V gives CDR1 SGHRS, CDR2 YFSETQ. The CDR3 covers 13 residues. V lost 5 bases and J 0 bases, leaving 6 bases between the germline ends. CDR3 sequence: CASRRDSNQPQHF. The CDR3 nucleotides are TGCGCCAGCAGGAGGGATAGCAATCAGCCCCAGCATTTT.